These 9 T cell receptor beta chains share one sample of origin, sequenced in a study of blood T cells in healthy people across ages. Through a sample-barcoded 5' primer and a J-beta primer mix, a second PCR was run for roughly 6 to 11 cycles. Each CDR3 protein is one row after TCRdb ran MiXCR on the 5' RACE reads. The sample consists of 1.5 million or so distinct CDR3 sequences, approximately 42% of them appearing once. Sequencing was done on a sample of blood. Every receptor here comes from a woman younger than 30 in good health.

The chain uses TRBV2 and TRBJ2-7; the match to TRBD1 covers 8 bases. CDR3 size: 15 residues. V was pared by 1 base and J by 2 bases, with 4 bases of the junction left unmatched. Germline values: CDR1 SNHLY, CDR2 FYNNEI. CDR3 loop: CASSEDGDRTYEQYF. Here the CDR3 DNA reads TGTGCCAGCAGTGAAGACGGGGACAGGACCTACGAGCAGTACTTC.

In this sample, this clonotype turned up a few times. The rearrangement uses TRBV10-3 and TRBJ1-4, with D tentatively TRBD1 (5 bases). Looked up from germline, CDR1 is ENHRY and CDR2 is SYGVKD. The CDR3 consists of 14 residues. Trimming shortened V by 6 bases and J by 8 bases, and 16 bases separated the two germline ends. The CDR3 is CAIRDRDSGEKLFF. Here the CDR3 DNA reads TGTGCCATCAGAGACCGGGACTCGGGGGAAAAACTGTTTTTT.

The chain has TRBV9 and TRBJ1-1, with a possible D match to TRBD1 (5 bases). The germline gives CDR1 SGDLS, CDR2 YYNGEE. The CDR3 loop spans 13 amino acids. The germline V and J ends were trimmed by 0 bases and 8 bases, with 11 bases remaining between them. The chain's CDR3 is CASSVVVQGEAFF. In nucleotides, the CDR3 is TGTGCCAGCAGCGTAGTGGTCCAGGGCGAAGCTTTCTTT.

V is TRBV7-2 and J is TRBJ2-1; TRBD2 aligns across 7 bases. V lost 2 bases and J lost 8; bases outside the gene matches: 12. In germline, CDR1 is SGHTA, CDR2 FQGNSA. The CDR3 sequence is 16 residues long. In DNA, the CDR3 is TGTGCCAGCAGCTTACTTCGTGGGAGGGTGGGCGATGAGCAGTTCTTC. It codes for CASSLLRGRVGDEQFF. The variable domain in full, completed from reference TRBV7-2 and TRBJ2-1, reads GAGVSQSPSNKVTEKGKDVELRCDPISGHTALYWYRQSLGQGLEFLIYFQGNSAPDKSGLPSDRFSAERTGGSVSTLTIQRTQQEDSAVYLCASSLLRGRVGDEQFFGPGTRLTVL.

This sequence joins TRBV28 and TRBJ2-3; 8 bases agree with TRBD1. Germline trimming cut 6 bases from V and 2 bases from J; bases unmatched to any gene: 7. This CDR3 is built from 15 residues. Germline CDR1 and CDR2: MDHEN and SYDVKM. In DNA form, the CDR3 reads TGTGCCAGCAGCCCGGGGGACAGGACCACAGATACGCAGTATTTT. Its translation: CASSPGDRTTDTQYF.

A remark on this clonotype: One end of the junction is discordant with germline, which a read error may explain. This chain links TRBV19 with TRBJ1-6; weak D call: TRBD1 (6 bases). Germline assignment: CDR1 LNHDA and CDR2 SQIVND (reference sequence). This CDR3 has 13 residues. For the CDR3, the DNA is TGTGCCAGTAGTAAACAGGGTAATTCACCCCCCCACTTT. Its translation is CASSKQGNSPPHF.

This clonotype was detected many times. The chain recombines TRBV12-3 or TRBV12-4 with TRBJ2-2; D gene ambiguous. V was trimmed by 3 bases and J by 7 bases, leaving 6 bases between them. CDR3 length: 12 amino acids. CDR3 region: CASSLSGGELFF. CDR3 coding DNA: TGTGCCAGCAGTTTGAGTGGCGGGGAGCTGTTTTTT.

The rearrangement uses TRBV5-1 and TRBJ1-1, with a weak D call TRBD1 (5 bases). The CDR3 covers 13 residues. CDR1 and CDR2 (germline): SGHRS, YFSETQ. V was pared by 8 bases and J by 4 bases, with 15 bases between. The CDR3 spells CASTPGAITEAFF. CDR3 in DNA: TGCGCCAGTACCCCTGGGGCTATCACTGAAGCTTTCTTT.

This clonotype showed up just a few times. The germline gene is not matched at one end of the junction; a read error may be the cause. This sequence joins TRBV27 and TRBJ2-7, with 13 bases aligning to TRBD2. This CDR3 comprises 15 residues. Germline V lookup: CDR1 MNHEY, CDR2 SMNVEV (reference sequence). In DNA, the CDR3 is TGCGCCAGCAGCCCCGGGACTAGCGGGAAAAATGAGCAGTACTTC. Translating gives CASSPGTSGKNEQYF.